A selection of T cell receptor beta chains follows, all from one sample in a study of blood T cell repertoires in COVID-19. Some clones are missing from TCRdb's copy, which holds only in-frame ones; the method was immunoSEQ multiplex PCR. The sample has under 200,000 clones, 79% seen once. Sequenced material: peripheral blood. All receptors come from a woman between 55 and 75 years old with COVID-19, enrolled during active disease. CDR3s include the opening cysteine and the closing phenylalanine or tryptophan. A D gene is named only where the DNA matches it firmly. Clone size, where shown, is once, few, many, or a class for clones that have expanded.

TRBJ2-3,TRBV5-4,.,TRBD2,TGTGCCAGCAGCTTCACTAGCGGGAGGGCCTCAAGCACAGATACGCAGTATTTT,CASSFTSGRASSTDTQYF
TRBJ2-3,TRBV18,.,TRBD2,TGTGCCAGCTCGCTGACTAGCGGGGGGTCGACAGATACGCAGTATTTT,CASSLTSGGSTDTQYF
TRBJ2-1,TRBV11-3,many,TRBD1,TGTGCCAGCAGCCTCGGGACAGGGTTAAATGAGCAGTTCTTC,CASSLGTGLNEQFF
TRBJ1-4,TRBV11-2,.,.,TGTGCCAGCAGCTTAGATCGAGGGGGTCATAATGAAAAACTGTTTTTT,CASSLDRGGHNEKLFF
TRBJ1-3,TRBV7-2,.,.,TGTGCCAGCAGCTTATCCGGTGTCGGTGGAAACACCATATATTTT,CASSLSGVGGNTIYF
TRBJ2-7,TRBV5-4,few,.,TGTGCCAGCAGCCCCCACCCACTACAGGGGAGGAACGAGCAGTACTTC,CASSPHPLQGRNEQYF
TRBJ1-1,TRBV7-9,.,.,TGTGCCAGCAGCCTCGCAGGGGTTGAAACTGAAGCTTTCTTT,CASSLAGVETEAFF
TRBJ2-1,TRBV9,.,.,TGTGCCAGCAGCGCCCTTTGGGGGCTCGGCTACAATGAGCAGTTCTTC,CASSALWGLGYNEQFF
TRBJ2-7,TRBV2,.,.,TGTGCCAGCAGAGGCCCTGACAGTTACGAGCAGTACTTC,CASRGPDSYEQYF
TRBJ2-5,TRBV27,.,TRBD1,TGTGCCAGCAGTAACCGACAGGGGGAGACCCAGTACTTC,CASSNRQGETQYF
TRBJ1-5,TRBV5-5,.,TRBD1,TGTGCCAGCAGCTTTCAGGGGGGCAATCAGCCCCAGCATTTT,CASSFQGGNQPQHF
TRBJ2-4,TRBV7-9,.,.,TGTGCCAGCAGCTTAGACGGACAGAAAGGGGCCAAAAACATTCAGTACTTC,CASSLDGQKGAKNIQYF
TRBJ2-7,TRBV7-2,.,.,TGTGCCAGCAGCTTACTGGGGCTACCCGGGTCCTACGAGCAGTACTTC,CASSLLGLPGSYEQYF
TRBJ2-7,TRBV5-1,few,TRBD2,TGCGCCAGCAGCTACGGGACTAGCGTTGAGCAGTACTTC,CASSYGTSVEQYF
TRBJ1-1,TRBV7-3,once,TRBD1,TGTGCCAGCAGCCCGAACAGGGGAGCTGAAGCTTTCTTT,CASSPNRGAEAFF
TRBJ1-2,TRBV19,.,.,TGTGCCAGCACGAGGACAGACCAAACCCATTACACCTTC,CASTRTDQTHYTF
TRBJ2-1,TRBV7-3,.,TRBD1,TGTGCCAGCAGCTTAAGAGCCGGACAGGCGGTCGACAATGAGCAGTTCTTC,CASSLRAGQAVDNEQFF
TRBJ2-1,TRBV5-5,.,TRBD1,TGTGCCAGCAGCTTGGGTACAGGGGGCAGGGAGCAGTTCTTC,CASSLGTGGREQFF
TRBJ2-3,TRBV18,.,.,TGTGCCAGCTCACCACCTAGCGGCGGCACAGATACGCAGTATTTT,CASSPPSGGTDTQYF
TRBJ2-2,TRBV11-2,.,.,TGTGCCAGCAGCCCCACGGGACTTCAATCGACCGGGGAGCTGTTTTTT,CASSPTGLQSTGELFF
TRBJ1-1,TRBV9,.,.,TGTGCCAGCAGCGATCTACGCCGCGTGGGACAGAACACTGAAGCTTTCTTT,CASSDLRRVGQNTEAFF
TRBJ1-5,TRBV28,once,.,TGTGCCAGCAGTTCGCCCCGACAGGACTTTAGCAATCAGCCCCAGCATTTT,CASSSPRQDFSNQPQHF
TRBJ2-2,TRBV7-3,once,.,TGTGCCAGCAGCCCGGGCGGGGCTGGCGGGGAGCTGTTTTTT,CASSPGGAGGELFF
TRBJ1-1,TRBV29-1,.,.,TGCAGCGTTGTTCTTGGACAGTGGTACACTGAAGCTTTCTTT,CSVVLGQWYTEAFF
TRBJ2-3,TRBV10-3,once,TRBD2,TGTGCCATCAGTGAGTCCCGACTAGCGGGAGGCCCAGATACGCAGTATTTT,CAISESRLAGGPDTQYF
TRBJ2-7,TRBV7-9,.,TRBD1,TGTGCCAGCAGCTTTGACAGGGAAACGGGCGAGCAGTACTTC,CASSFDRETGEQYF